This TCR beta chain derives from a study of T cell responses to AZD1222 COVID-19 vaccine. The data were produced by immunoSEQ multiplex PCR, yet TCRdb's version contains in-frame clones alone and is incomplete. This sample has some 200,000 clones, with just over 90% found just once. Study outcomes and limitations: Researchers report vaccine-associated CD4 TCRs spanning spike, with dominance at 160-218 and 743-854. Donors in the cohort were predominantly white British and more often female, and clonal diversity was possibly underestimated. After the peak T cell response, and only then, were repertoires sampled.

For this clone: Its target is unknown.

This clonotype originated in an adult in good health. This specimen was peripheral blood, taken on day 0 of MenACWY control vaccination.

This chain's CDR3 is CAQWTGIYGYTF. CDR3 bases: TGTGCCCAGTGGACAGGAATCTATGGCTACACCTTC. The V gene is TRBV15, the J gene TRBJ1-2; 7 positions match TRBD1. The germline CDR1 and CDR2 sequences are LNHNV and YYDKDF (reference sequence). J was trimmed by 4 bases and V by 11 bases; bases with no gene match: 7. This CDR3 has 12 residues.